This T cell receptor (beta chain) was recorded in a study of T cell repertoires in cytomegalovirus infection. Turning to the study itself: Recently identified HLA-C-restricted CMV epitopes and well-studied HLA-B-restricted CMV epitopes were used by the study. Indications came from public TCR beta signatures; they pointed to CMV infection and to a matching HLA type. Study results and caveats: Totalled public TCR beta family frequency picked out people who carried CMV plus the relevant HLA. HLA-C-restricted CMV clonotypes gave the most frequent clonotype in two of eight donors.

This clonotype has at least ten counts. Its antigen is unknown. Germline V gene sequence: CDR1 MNHNS, CDR2 SASEGT. CDR3 length equals 18 residues. The V gene lost 4 bases and the J gene lost 9 bases, with 30 bases spanning the gap. Using its own MiXCR run on the reads, TCRdb lists one record per CDR3 protein. The repertoire holds roughly 69,000 distinct CDR3 sequences, with about 29% as singletons. The rearrangement uses TRBV6-1 and TRBJ1-2, with D hard to call. The TCR sequence derives from a human donor in good health (CMV status not recorded). Some clones in this sample may be carry-over from other donors' samples. This specimen was CD8+ T cells from cultured PBMCs, taken from culture after CMV antigen stimulation. The CDR3 DNA is TGTGCCAGCAGTGTCGGAGAGGGCCTAACAAGCTTGGGGTCTCGCTACACCTTC. It yields the protein CASSVGEGLTSLGSRYTF.